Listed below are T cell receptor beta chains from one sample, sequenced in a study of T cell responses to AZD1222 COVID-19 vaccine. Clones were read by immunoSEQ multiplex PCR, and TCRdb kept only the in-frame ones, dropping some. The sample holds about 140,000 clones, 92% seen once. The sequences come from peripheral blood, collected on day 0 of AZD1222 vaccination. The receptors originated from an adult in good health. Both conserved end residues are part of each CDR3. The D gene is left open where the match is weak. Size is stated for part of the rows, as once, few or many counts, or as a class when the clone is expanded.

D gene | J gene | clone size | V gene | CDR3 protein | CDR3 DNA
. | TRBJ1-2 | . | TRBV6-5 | CASSYRDIYYGYTF | TGTGCCAGCAGTTACCGGGACATCTACTATGGCTACACCTTC
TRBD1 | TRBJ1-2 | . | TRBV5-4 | CASSTGQGVFGYTF | TGTGCCAGCAGCACGGGACAGGGGGTTTTCGGCTACACCTTC
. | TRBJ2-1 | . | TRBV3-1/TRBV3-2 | CASSQARNEQFF | TGTGCCAGCAGCCAAGCAAGGAATGAGCAGTTCTTC
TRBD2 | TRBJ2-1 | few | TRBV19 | CASSIGGLPPSDEQFF | TGTGCCAGTAGTATAGGGGGACTACCACCTAGTGATGAGCAGTTCTTC
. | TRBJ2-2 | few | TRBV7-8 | CASSLGQVGGELFF | TGTGCCAGCAGTTTGGGCCAAGTGGGGGGGGAGCTGTTTTTT
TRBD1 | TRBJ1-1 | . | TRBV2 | CASRRDRADTEAFF | TGTGCCAGCAGACGTGACAGGGCAGACACTGAAGCTTTCTTT
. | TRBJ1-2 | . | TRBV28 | CASSFSTVIGTF | TGTGCCAGCAGTTTTTCAACAGTAATTGGTACCTTC
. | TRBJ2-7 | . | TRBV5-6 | CASTRWLTTYEQYF | TGTGCCAGCACCCGGTGGTTGACCACCTACGAGCAGTACTTC
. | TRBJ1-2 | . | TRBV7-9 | CASSLDVVNYGYTF | TGTGCCAGCAGCTTAGATGTGGTTAACTATGGCTACACCTTC
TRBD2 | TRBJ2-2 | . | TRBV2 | CASRTGTSGGTGELFF | TGTGCCAGCAGGACCGGGACTAGCGGGGGCACCGGGGAGCTGTTTTTT
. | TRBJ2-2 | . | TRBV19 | CASSPPQRYPELFF | TGTGCCAGTAGCCCCCCCCAGCGCTACCCAGAGCTGTTTTTT
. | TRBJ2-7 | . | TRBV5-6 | CASSQTGSSYEQYF | TGTGCCAGCAGCCAAACAGGATCCTCCTACGAGCAGTACTTC
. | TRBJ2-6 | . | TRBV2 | CASRSTAGANVLTF | TGTGCCAGCAGATCGACAGCTGGGGCCAACGTCCTGACTTTC
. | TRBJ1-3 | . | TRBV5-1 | CASSLDTGSGNTIYF | TGCGCCAGCAGCTTGGACACGGGTTCTGGAAACACCATATATTTT
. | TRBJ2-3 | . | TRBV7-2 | CASSLAWDRADTQYF | TGTGCCAGCAGCTTAGCATGGGATCGGGCAGATACGCAGTATTTT
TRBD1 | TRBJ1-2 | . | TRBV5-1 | CASSLDGRGNYGYTF | TGCGCCAGCAGCTTGGACGGCAGGGGGAACTATGGCTACACCTTC
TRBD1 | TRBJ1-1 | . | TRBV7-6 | CASSLQDRGTEAFF | TGTGCCAGCAGCTTACAGGACAGGGGTACTGAAGCTTTCTTT
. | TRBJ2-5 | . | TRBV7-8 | CASSPVPLATGRETQYF | TGTGCCAGCAGCCCCGTCCCGCTCGCGACAGGCCGAGAGACCCAGTACTTC
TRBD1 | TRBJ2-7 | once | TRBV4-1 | CASSDGDRELYEQYF | TGCGCCAGCAGCGACGGGGACAGGGAACTCTACGAGCAGTACTTC
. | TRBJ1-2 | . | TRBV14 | CASSQDLNWDGYTF | TGTGCCAGCAGCCAAGATCTTAACTGGGATGGCTACACCTTC
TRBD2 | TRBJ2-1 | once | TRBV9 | CASSVDSGTYNEQFF | TGTGCCAGCAGCGTAGATAGCGGGACCTACAATGAGCAGTTCTTC
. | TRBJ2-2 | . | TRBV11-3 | CASSLNPGELFF | TGTGCCAGCAGCTTAAACCCCGGGGAGCTGTTTTTT